This T cell receptor (beta chain) was sequenced in a study of blood T cell repertoires in COVID-19. Looking at the study overall: The United States, Italy and Spain supplied acute and convalescent COVID-19 samples. PBMCs, B-cell-depleted T cells, or T cells provided the cDNA or gDNA that made up the material.

With V trimmed by 6 bases and J by 12 bases, 12 bases remained unmatched. The CDR3 consists of 15 residues. Germline assignment: CDR1 SNHLY and CDR2 FYNNEI. This clone came up a few times. In the original processing: The authors estimated nucleated cell counts from reference gene primer amplification. TCRdb keeps only in-frame clones here, not all; method: immunoSEQ multiplex PCR. V and J calls and clone size are copied from that table; D and trimming were computed from the DNA. The sample records 370,000 or so clones, 70% to 85% being singletons. This clonotype originated in a human donor with acute or convalescent COVID-19. The donor label of this sample is uncertain. Source material: peripheral blood. The chain combines TRBV2 with TRBJ2-1, with TRBD2 matching 12 bases. The CDR3 bases are TGTGCCAGCAGCGCGAGGACTAGCGGGGCGAGGGTGCAGTTCTTC. It codes for CASSARTSGARVQFF.